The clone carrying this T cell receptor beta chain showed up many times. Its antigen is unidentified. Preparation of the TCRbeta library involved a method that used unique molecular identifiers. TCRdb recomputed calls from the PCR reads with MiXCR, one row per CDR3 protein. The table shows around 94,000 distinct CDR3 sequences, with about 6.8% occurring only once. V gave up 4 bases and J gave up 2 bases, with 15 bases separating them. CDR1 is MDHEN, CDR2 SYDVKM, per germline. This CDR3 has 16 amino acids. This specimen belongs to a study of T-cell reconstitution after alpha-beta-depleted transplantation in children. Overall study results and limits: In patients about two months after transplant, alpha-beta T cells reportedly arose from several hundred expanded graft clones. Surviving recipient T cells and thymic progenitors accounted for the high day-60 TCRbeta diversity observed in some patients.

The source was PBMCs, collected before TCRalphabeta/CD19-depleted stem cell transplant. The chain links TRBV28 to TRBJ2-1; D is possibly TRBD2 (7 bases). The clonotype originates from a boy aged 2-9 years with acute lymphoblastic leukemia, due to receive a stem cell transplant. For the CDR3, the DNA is TGTGCCAGCAGTTCCCCTGGGGGGGCCCCCTACAATGAGCAGTTCTTC. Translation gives CASSSPGGAPYNEQFF.